These T cell receptor beta chains were read from a single sample in a study of vaccination and CD4 T cells after COVID-19. In TCRdb, the PCR reads were re-called with MiXCR into one record per CDR3 protein. The data show over 13,000 distinct CDR3 sequences, with roughly half seen just once and 13% held by the top ten. These receptors have no identified antigens. Sequenced input: CD4+ T cells from blood, cultured in vitro. These receptors came from a human donor who had recovered from COVID-19. Both conserved end residues are part of each CDR3. D genes are given only for firm matches. Only part of the rows carry a size: once, few, many, or a class if the clone is expanded.

CDR3 DNA: TGTGCCAGCACCCAAAGGGGGGAGAACACTGAAGCTTTCTTT
CDR3 protein: CASTQRGENTEAFF
clone size: few
J gene: TRBJ1-1
V gene: TRBV12-3/TRBV12-4
D gene: NA

CDR3 DNA: TGTGCCAGCAGTGTACAGGGGATGAGTGAGCAGTTCTTC
CDR3 protein: CASSVQGMSEQFF
clone size: NA
J gene: TRBJ2-1
V gene: TRBV6-4
D gene: TRBD1

CDR3 DNA: TGCGCCAGCAGCCAGGGTCTGGGGGCACAGCCCCAGCATTTT
CDR3 protein: CASSQGLGAQPQHF
clone size: few
J gene: TRBJ1-5
V gene: TRBV4-1
D gene: NA

CDR3 DNA: TGCAGTGCAAGGACAGTCGGTGAAAAACTGTTTTTT
CDR3 protein: CSARTVGEKLFF
clone size: NA
J gene: TRBJ1-4
V gene: TRBV20-1
D gene: NA

CDR3 DNA: TGTGCCAGCAGCCCCACTGTTATAGCGGGGGGGAGGGCAGATACGCAGTATTTT
CDR3 protein: CASSPTVIAGGRADTQYF
clone size: once
J gene: TRBJ2-3
V gene: TRBV7-9
D gene: TRBD2

CDR3 DNA: TGTGCCTGGAGTACCGGGACTAACTACAATGAGCAGTTCTTC
CDR3 protein: CAWSTGTNYNEQFF
clone size: NA
J gene: TRBJ2-1
V gene: TRBV30
D gene: TRBD2

CDR3 DNA: TGTGCCAGCAGCGTAGTGGGACAATTGAACACTGAAGCTTTCTTT
CDR3 protein: CASSVVGQLNTEAFF
clone size: NA
J gene: TRBJ1-1
V gene: TRBV9
D gene: NA

CDR3 DNA: TGCAGCCTTTGGAGCCTCCGCACAGATACGCAGTATTTT
CDR3 protein: CSLWSLRTDTQYF
clone size: NA
J gene: TRBJ2-3
V gene: TRBV20-1
D gene: NA

CDR3 DNA: TGCAGTGCTAGGATAACAGGGCTGGAAGAGACCCAGTACTTC
CDR3 protein: CSARITGLEETQYF
clone size: NA
J gene: TRBJ2-5
V gene: TRBV20-1
D gene: NA

CDR3 DNA: TGCAGTGCACCGACGCACCTAACGGGGGGGTCGGGAACTAATGAAAAACTGTTTTTT
CDR3 protein: CSAPTHLTGGSGTNEKLFF
clone size: NA
J gene: TRBJ1-4
V gene: TRBV20-1
D gene: NA

CDR3 DNA: TGCAGCGTGAGTCATCCGAACACCGGGGAGCTGTTTTTT
CDR3 protein: CSVSHPNTGELFF
clone size: NA
J gene: TRBJ2-2
V gene: TRBV29-1
D gene: NA

CDR3 DNA: TGTGCCAGCAGCCGGACAGGGACCGGGGAGCTGTTTTTT
CDR3 protein: CASSRTGTGELFF
clone size: NA
J gene: TRBJ2-2
V gene: TRBV7-3
D gene: TRBD1

CDR3 DNA: TGTGCCAGCTCCCGGGAAGCTAACTATGGCTACACCTTC
CDR3 protein: CASSREANYGYTF
clone size: few
J gene: TRBJ1-2
V gene: TRBV18
D gene: NA

CDR3 DNA: TGTGCCAGCAGCGGGGGTTGGGGGAGGGCCTGGAATGAGCAGTTCTTC
CDR3 protein: CASSGGWGRAWNEQFF
clone size: NA
J gene: TRBJ2-1
V gene: TRBV7-2
D gene: TRBD2

CDR3 DNA: TGCAGTGCTAGACCCCTGGGGGGGGCTTGGGAGACCCAGTACTTC
CDR3 protein: CSARPLGGAWETQYF
clone size: NA
J gene: TRBJ2-5
V gene: TRBV20-1
D gene: NA

CDR3 DNA: TGTGCCTGGAGTGACGCGACGGGAGCTTTCTTT
CDR3 protein: CAWSDATGAFF
clone size: NA
J gene: TRBJ1-1
V gene: TRBV30
D gene: NA

CDR3 DNA: TGTGCCAGCAGCTTAGAAGGGGGAAGCAATCAGCCCCAGCATTTT
CDR3 protein: CASSLEGGSNQPQHF
clone size: medium-sized
J gene: TRBJ1-5
V gene: TRBV7-2
D gene: NA

CDR3 DNA: TGTGCTAGTGGTTTGGTGCCTGAGACCCAGTACTTC
CDR3 protein: CASGLVPETQYF
clone size: NA
J gene: TRBJ2-5
V gene: TRBV12-5
D gene: NA

CDR3 DNA: TGTGCCAGCAGTTACCCCGGACGGGGACTTACCGGTGAGACCCAGTACTTC
CDR3 protein: CASSYPGRGLTGETQYF
clone size: large
J gene: TRBJ2-5
V gene: TRBV6-5
D gene: NA

CDR3 DNA: TGTGCCACCAGCAGAGATCGCGGTTTACCCCTCCACTTT
CDR3 protein: CATSRDRGLPLHF
clone size: few
J gene: TRBJ1-6
V gene: TRBV15
D gene: NA

CDR3 DNA: TGTGCCAGCAGCTTGGGCAGACTGAACACTGAAGCTTTCTTT
CDR3 protein: CASSLGRLNTEAFF
clone size: few
J gene: TRBJ1-1
V gene: TRBV7-2
D gene: NA

CDR3 DNA: TGTGCCATCAGTCATTTGGAAACCGGGATGAGATATGGCTACACCTTC
CDR3 protein: CAISHLETGMRYGYTF
clone size: NA
J gene: TRBJ1-2
V gene: TRBV10-3
D gene: NA

CDR3 DNA: TGTGCCAGTAGTCCGGACACGCGACGATACAATGAGCAGTTCTTC
CDR3 protein: CASSPDTRRYNEQFF
clone size: NA
J gene: TRBJ2-1
V gene: TRBV19
D gene: NA

CDR3 DNA: TGCAGTGCTAGATACTCTGGAAACACCATATATTTT
CDR3 protein: CSARYSGNTIYF
clone size: once
J gene: TRBJ1-3
V gene: TRBV20-1
D gene: NA

CDR3 DNA: TGCAGTGCTAGCCTACGGGCGGGGGGGCAGTCAGATACGCAGTATTTT
CDR3 protein: CSASLRAGGQSDTQYF
clone size: NA
J gene: TRBJ2-3
V gene: TRBV20-1
D gene: TRBD2

CDR3 DNA: TGCAGTGCTGGCGGACGCGCAGATACGCAGTATTTT
CDR3 protein: CSAGGRADTQYF
clone size: NA
J gene: TRBJ2-3
V gene: TRBV20-1
D gene: NA

CDR3 DNA: TGTGCCAGCAGCAACTCCGGGACGGATATGGGCGAGCAGTACTTC
CDR3 protein: CASSNSGTDMGEQYF
clone size: NA
J gene: TRBJ2-7
V gene: TRBV7-8
D gene: NA

CDR3 DNA: TGCAGTGCTAGGCCGTCGGGGACAGGGGCCAAAGAGACCCAGTACTTC
CDR3 protein: CSARPSGTGAKETQYF
clone size: NA
J gene: TRBJ2-5
V gene: TRBV20-1
D gene: TRBD1

CDR3 DNA: TGCAGTGCTAGGGGGGCTAGCGGGATCTCCTACGAGCAGTACTTC
CDR3 protein: CSARGASGISYEQYF
clone size: NA
J gene: TRBJ2-7
V gene: TRBV20-1
D gene: TRBD2

CDR3 DNA: TGCAGTGCTCCCCGAATAGCGGGCCCGAACACTGAAGCTTTCTTT
CDR3 protein: CSAPRIAGPNTEAFF
clone size: few
J gene: TRBJ1-1
V gene: TRBV20-1
D gene: NA

CDR3 DNA: TGTGCCACCAGCCCTAGGGGGGCAAGGGTGAGGAATGAGCAGTTCTTC
CDR3 protein: CATSPRGARVRNEQFF
clone size: NA
J gene: TRBJ2-1
V gene: TRBV24-1
D gene: NA

CDR3 DNA: TGTGCCAGCAGCTTAGCAGGTCCATATGGCTACACCTTC
CDR3 protein: CASSLAGPYGYTF
clone size: NA
J gene: TRBJ1-2
V gene: TRBV7-2
D gene: NA

CDR3 DNA: TGTGCCAGCAGACGGACAGGGGAACAGCCCCAGCATTTT
CDR3 protein: CASRRTGEQPQHF
clone size: NA
J gene: TRBJ1-5
V gene: TRBV6-1
D gene: TRBD1

CDR3 DNA: TGTGCCAGCAGCCCGAATTCTAACTATGGCTACACCTTC
CDR3 protein: CASSPNSNYGYTF
clone size: few
J gene: TRBJ1-2
V gene: TRBV11-3
D gene: NA